This TCR beta chain derives from a study of neurological immune-mediated disorders. The study, taken as a whole, reports: The expanded clones of different subjects shared no CDR3 amino acid sequences (suggesting private repertoires in all groups).

Germline assignment: CDR1 LGHNA and CDR2 YSLEER. V was trimmed by 4 bases and J by 4 bases, leaving 20 bases between them. The length of the CDR3 is 17 residues. TCRdb re-analysed the 5' RACE reads in MiXCR, keeping a single row per CDR3 protein. The sample contains 25,000 to 35,000 distinct CDR3 sequences, approximately 5.4% of which appear only once. This clonotype is labeled as medium-sized. What it binds is not known. The chain recombines TRBV4-3 with TRBJ2-1; D perhaps matches TRBD2 (5 bases). Sequenced input: CD4+ T cells from blood. This receptor was obtained from a woman aged 50 to 60 in good health. In DNA, the CDR3 is TGCGCCAGCAGCCCAGTTTGGGCGGGCTTCAGTTACAATGAGCAGTTCTTC. Amino acid sequence: CASSPVWAGFSYNEQFF.